Listed here are 26 T cell receptor beta chains from one sample, sequenced in a study of T cell repertoires in aging, cancer and after chemotherapy. TRB rearrangements spanning V, D and J were amplified using mixed TRB-A/B primers. TCRdb re-analysed the multiplex PCR reads in MiXCR, keeping a single row per CDR3 protein. The sample records about 10,000 distinct CDR3 sequences, 32% being singletons. The template was genomic DNA from peripheral blood, not RNA. Sequencing was carried out using blood. Receptors originate from a human donor in good health. The donor label of this sample is uncertain.

The V call is TRBV19, the J call TRBJ1-5; D ambiguous. The CDR3 has 14 residues. Germline loops: CDR1 LNHDA, CDR2 SQIVND (reference sequence). With 6 bases removed from V and 6 bases from J, the gap between germline ends came to 15 bases. The CDR3 reads CASREWKEGQPQHF. For the CDR3, the DNA is TGTGCCAGTAGAGAATGGAAGGAAGGTCAGCCCCAGCATTTT.

This clonotype was seen only once. Its ends do not fully match the called genes, so a read error is possible. The rearrangement uses TRBV6-5 and TRBJ1-5; D possibly corresponds to TRBD1 (5 bases). Looked up from germline, CDR1 is MNHEY and CDR2 is SVGAGI. The CDR3 totals 15 residues. Here the CDR3 DNA reads TGTGCCAGCAGGGACCGGGGGGTTAGCAATCAGCCCAAGCATTTT. Its translation: CASRDRGVSNQPKHF.

This sequence joins TRBV11-1 and TRBJ1-5; D uncertain. The CDR3 sequence is 13 residues long. From germline, CDR1 is SGHAT and CDR2 FQDESV (reference sequence). V was clipped by 3 bases and J by 6 bases, with 9 bases between them. CDR3 amino acids: CASSFGPSQPQHF. The CDR3 DNA is TGTGCCAGCAGCTTCGGCCCAAGTCAGCCCCAGCATTTT.

This clonotype was counted a few times. V gene TRBV27 combines with J gene TRBJ1-1; D is perhaps TRBD1 (6 bases). Trimming cost V 5 bases and J 14 bases, with 18 bases left between them. Germline CDR1 and CDR2: MNHEY and SMNVEV (reference sequence). This CDR3 comprises 12 residues. In DNA, the CDR3 is TGTGCCAGCAGTCGTAACAGGGTAGACATCTTCTTT. It translates to CASSRNRVDIFF.

This clonotype is judged medium-sized. This chain joins TRBV29-1 and TRBJ1-3, with D perhaps matching TRBD1 (6 bases). The germline V gene has CDR1 SQVTM and CDR2 ANQGSEA. The length of the CDR3 is 12 residues. Trimming removed 4 bases from V and 2 bases from J, with 6 bases in between. CDR3 loop: CSVGTAGNTIYF. CDR3 DNA: TGCAGCGTTGGGACAGCTGGAAACACCATATATTTT.

This clonotype occurred a few times. The chain carries TRBV27 and TRBJ1-4; TRBD1 is a possible D gene (6 bases). The CDR3 is 13 residues long. The germline V gene encodes CDR1 MNHEY and CDR2 SMNVEV (reference sequence). With 3 bases removed from V and 8 bases from J, the gap between germline ends came to 10 bases. The CDR3 bases are TGTGCCAGCAGTTTGCAGGGGCAGGAAAAACTGTTTTTT. Translating gives CASSLQGQEKLFF.

V gene TRBV19 combines with J gene TRBJ2-3; TRBD1 might be the D (6 bases). The germline CDR1 and CDR2 sequences are LNHDA and SQIVND (reference sequence). This CDR3 has 13 amino acids. V lost 8 bases and J lost 2, with 11 bases in between. This CDR3 is CASSYRDTDTQYF. The CDR3 DNA is TGTGCCAGTTCGTACAGGGACACAGATACGCAGTATTTT.

About this clonotype: A junction boundary mismatches the germline segment, possibly from a read error. The chain employs TRBV5-4 and TRBJ2-1; D unclear. This CDR3 is 14 amino acids long. From germline, CDR1 is SGHNT and CDR2 YYREEE (reference sequence). The CDR3 region is CASTADPSLGEQFF. The CDR3 nucleotides read TGCGCCAGCACCGCGGACCCGTCCTTGGGTGAGCAGTTCTTC.

The gene calls are TRBV20-1 and TRBJ1-5, with no clear D. V lost 0 bases to trimming and J lost 0 bases, with 15 bases between them. Germline V gene data show CDR1 as DFQATT and CDR2 as SNEGSKA (reference sequence). This CDR3 has 17 residues. The DNA of the CDR3 is TGCAGTGCTAGAGATCCGGCAGAGTTTCTTAGCAATCAGCCCCAGCATTTT. Its translation is CSARDPAEFLSNQPQHF.

The rearrangement joins TRBV24-1 to TRBJ2-7; 8 nucleotides agree with TRBD2. This CDR3 has 14 residues. Germline CDR1 is KGHDR and CDR2 is SFDVKD. V trimming: 4 bases; J trimming: 8 bases; junction bases outside the gene matches: 9. As DNA, the CDR3 is TGTGCCACCAGTGACCCAACAGGACTAGCCCAGCAGTACTTC. Translation gives CATSDPTGLAQQYF.

The chain carries TRBV5-1 and TRBJ2-3; D call uncertain. CDR1 and CDR2 (germline): SGHRS, YFSETQ. V was trimmed by 3 bases and J by 5 bases, leaving 16 bases between them. This CDR3 spans 15 amino acids. CDR3 sequence: CASSSVRHPGDTQYF. CDR3 nucleotides: TGCGCCAGCAGCTCAGTGAGACACCCAGGAGATACGCAGTATTTT.

This clonotype was seen only a few times. This rearrangement joins TRBV27 to TRBJ1-2; a weak D match, TRBD1 (6 bases). Trimming took off 4 bases at V and 7 bases at J, with 10 bases between the two ends. CDR3 length: 12 amino acids. Germline V CDR1 and CDR2: MNHEY, SMNVEV (reference sequence). The CDR3 DNA reads as TGTGCCAGCAGTTCAACAGGGAGTGGCTACACCTTC. Translating it yields CASSSTGSGYTF.

The J gene is TRBJ2-3, the V gene TRBV6-4, with 7 bases matching TRBD1. The CDR3 totals 15 residues. V gave up 0 bases and J gave up 0 bases; unmatched junction bases: 0. Germline V gene lookup returns CDR1 MRHNA and CDR2 SNTAGT. Here the CDR3 DNA reads TGTGCCAGCAGTGACTCAGGGGGCAGCACAGATACGCAGTATTTT. Translation gives CASSDSGGSTDTQYF.

This clonotype was detected a few times. V gene TRBV5-4 combines with J gene TRBJ2-2, with D maybe TRBD1 (5 bases). V was clipped by 4 bases and J by 0 bases, with 16 bases between them. The germline gives CDR1 SGHNT, CDR2 YYREEE (reference sequence). There are 17 residues in the CDR3. As DNA, the CDR3 is TGTGCCAGCAGCCCCGTTCGGACACGACCGAACACCGGGGAGCTGTTTTTT. Protein: CASSPVRTRPNTGELFF.

This clonotype was seen a few times. The chain couples TRBV30 to TRBJ1-1, with D hard to call. This CDR3 contains 13 residues. Trimming removed 2 bases at V and 1 base at J, with 8 bases between. Per the germline V gene, CDR1 is GTSNPN and CDR2 is SVGIG (reference sequence). The CDR3, as DNA: TGTGCCTGGAGTTGGGCAGGGAACACTGAAGCTTTCTTT. This sequence encodes CAWSWAGNTEAFF.

This clonotype counts as medium-sized (0.01 to 0.1%). This chain connects TRBV6-1 to TRBJ2-3; unclear D gene. The V end lost 9 bases, the J end lost 5 bases, and 6 bases lay between the germline ends. The CDR3 is 10 residues long. Germline lookup yields CDR1 MNHNS and CDR2 SASEGT. CDR3 coding DNA: TGTGCCAGTCGGCAAGATACGCAGTATTTT. The encoded protein is CASRQDTQYF.

The CDR3 sequence: CASSLAPSFALSSDTQYF. In DNA form, the CDR3 reads TGTGCCAGCAGCTTAGCGCCGTCGTTTGCTCTTTCATCAGATACGCAGTATTTT. The chain has TRBV7-6 and TRBJ2-3; D not resolved. The V and J ends lost 0 bases and 4 bases respectively, with 20 bases between them. The germline V gene encodes CDR1 SGHVS and CDR2 FNYEAQ. This CDR3 is 18 amino acids long.

This sequence joins TRBV29-1 and TRBJ2-5; a weak D match, TRBD2 (6 bases). V was pared by 4 bases and J by 5 bases, with 11 bases between. The germline gives CDR1 SQVTM, CDR2 ANQGSEA. The CDR3 consists of 12 residues. CDR3 in amino acids: CSVVGAGETQYF. The CDR3 bases are TGCAGCGTTGTGGGCGCGGGGGAGACCCAGTACTTC.

Comments on this clonotype: Relative to the germline gene, one junction end is altered; a read error may explain this. CDR3 loop: CASSHSGLAGATDTQYF. In nucleotides, the CDR3 is TGTGCCAGCAGTCACTCGGGGCTAGCGGGAGCAACAGATACGCAGTATTTT. The rearrangement links TRBV6-5 to TRBJ2-3; 10 nucleotides match TRBD2. The CDR3 runs 17 residues. Germline CDR1 MNHEY, CDR2 SVGAGI.

This clonotype is medium-sized. The chain recombines TRBV30 with TRBJ2-5, with TRBD2 as a possible D gene (5 bases). V dropped 2 bases and J dropped 3 bases, with 16 bases sitting between them. There are 15 residues in the CDR3. CDR1 GTSNPN and CDR2 SVGIG come from the germline V gene (reference sequence). CDR3 sequence reads: CAWSRGLRSEETQYF. The CDR3 bases are TGTGCCTGGAGTCGAGGGCTAAGGAGCGAAGAGACCCAGTACTTC.

As to this clonotype: A much larger clone lies a single base off, so this may be a read error. The chain combines TRBV6-1 with TRBJ2-1; D might be TRBD1 (6 bases). This CDR3 comprises 16 residues. CDR1 MNHNS and CDR2 SASEGT come from the germline V gene. As DNA, the CDR3 is TGTGCCAGCAGTTACTCGCCCCAGGGGTTGTACAATGAGCAGATCTTC. Amino acids: CASSYSPQGLYNEQIF.

The chain couples TRBV18 to TRBJ1-5; 8 bases are a match to TRBD1. Germline values: CDR1 KGHSH, CDR2 LQKENI. The V and J ends lost 4 bases and 1 base, in that order; junction bases with no gene match: 6. The CDR3 is 16 amino acids. The CDR3 DNA follows: TGTGCCAGCTCACGGACAGGGCTCGGGAGCAATCAGCCCCAGCATTTT. Translating it yields CASSRTGLGSNQPQHF.

V gene TRBV6-1 combines with J gene TRBJ1-1, with 9 bases fitting TRBD1. The CDR3 sequence is 14 residues long. Germline CDR1 reads MNHNS; CDR2 reads SASEGT. V was clipped by 8 bases and J by 4 bases; unmatched bases: 8. The CDR3 DNA reads as TGTGCCAGCGAGACAGGGGGGGGTCGCACTGAAGCTTTCTTT. Encoded protein: CASETGGGRTEAFF.

There are a few counts of this clonotype. The chain carries TRBV19 and TRBJ2-1; 9 bases fit TRBD1. This CDR3 spans 15 amino acids. Unmatched junction bases numbered 14, after V lost 9 bases and J lost 8 bases. Looked up from germline, CDR1 is LNHDA and CDR2 is SQIVND (reference sequence). The CDR3 region has the DNA TGTGCCAGCCGATGGGAAACAGGGGGCTTGGATGAGCAGTTCTTC. Its translation is CASRWETGGLDEQFF.

This clonotype has only a few counts. J is TRBJ2-2 and V is TRBV15, with D possibly TRBD2 on 6 matching bases. The CDR3 has 17 amino acids. Deletions cut 2 bases from V and 3 bases from J, with 16 bases between. Germline V gene lookup returns CDR1 LNHNV and CDR2 YYDKDF (reference sequence). The CDR3 loop is CATSRSPRTGDTGELFF. In nucleotides, the CDR3 is TGTGCCACCAGCAGATCTCCACGGACGGGAGACACCGGGGAGCTGTTTTTT.

V gene TRBV20-1 combines with J gene TRBJ2-2; D remains unclear. The CDR3 spans 15 residues. Trimming took 1 base from V and 1 from J, leaving 10 bases between them. The germline CDR1 and CDR2 sequences are DFQATT and SNEGSKA (reference sequence). The CDR3 sequence is CSARALVRNTGELFF. The CDR3 region has the DNA TGCAGTGCTAGAGCCCTCGTCCGGAACACCGGGGAGCTGTTTTTT.